Presented here are 4 T cell receptor beta chains from one specimen sequenced in a study of blood T cell repertoires in COVID-19. Sequenced by immunoSEQ multiplex PCR; TCRdb stores in-frame clones only, minus some. The sample carries roughly 170,000 clones, roughly 80% recorded once. The material sequenced was PBMCs or T cells enriched from blood (not recorded which). These receptors were obtained from a woman in her forties or fifties who had recovered from COVID-19.

The CDR3 spells CASSAVGASYNQPQHF. The CDR3 DNA follows: TGTGCCAGCAGTGCAGTTGGGGCATCATACAATCAGCCCCAGCATTTT. The chain links TRBV2 to TRBJ1-5, with D perhaps TRBD1 (5 bases). The CDR3 covers 16 residues. Germline assignment: CDR1 SNHLY and CDR2 FYNNEI. The germline V and J ends were trimmed by 4 bases and 3 bases, with 16 bases remaining between them.

Only a few counts were recorded for this clone. The chain employs TRBV2 and TRBJ1-5, with 8 bases identical to TRBD1. Looked up from germline, CDR1 is SNHLY and CDR2 is FYNNEI. The CDR3 sequence is 14 residues long. With 6 bases clipped from V and 1 base from J, the junction kept 2 bases outside the gene matches. The CDR3 DNA sequence: TGTGCCAGCAGACAGGGGGAAAGCAATCAGCCCCAGCATTTT. Translating gives CASRQGESNQPQHF. The full variable domain, with the rest looked up from reference TRBV2 and TRBJ1-5, is EPEVTQTPSHQVTQMGQEVILRCVPISNHLYFYWYRQILGQKVEFLVSFYNNEISEKSEIFDDQFSVERPDGSNFTLKIRSTKLEDSAMYFCASRQGESNQPQHFGDGTRLSIL.

The chain joins TRBV2 to TRBJ2-3; 8 nucleotides line up with TRBD1. The CDR3 is 14 amino acids. CDR1 SNHLY and CDR2 FYNNEI come from the germline V gene. Trimming took 9 bases from V and 6 from J; bases not matched to a gene: 11. This CDR3 reads CASDRQGAFDTQYF. CDR3 nucleotide sequence: TGTGCCAGTGACCGGCAGGGGGCGTTTGATACGCAGTATTTT.

This clone was detected only once. DNA for the CDR3: TGTGCCAGCACGGGCAGGGGAGATACTGAAGCTTTCTTT. The encoded protein is CASTGRGDTEAFF. This chain joins TRBV2 and TRBJ1-1; D perhaps matches TRBD1 (6 bases). In germline, CDR1 is SNHLY, CDR2 FYNNEI. V lost 7 bases and J 5 bases, leaving 14 bases between the germline ends. This CDR3 has 13 residues. Based on the CDR3 plus reference TRBV2 and TRBJ1-1, the full variable domain is EPEVTQTPSHQVTQMGQEVILRCVPISNHLYFYWYRQILGQKVEFLVSFYNNEISEKSEIFDDQFSVERPDGSNFTLKIRSTKLEDSAMYFCASTGRGDTEAFFGQGTRLTVV.